The rows below give T cell receptor beta chains drawn from one sample of a study of CD8+CD57+ T cells in acquired aplastic anemia. MiXCR, applied by TCRdb to the reads, yields one record per CDR3 protein. The table includes approximately 180,000 distinct CDR3 sequences, roughly 65% detected once. The sequenced sample was sorted CD4+, CD8+, or CD8+CD57+ T cells (not recorded which) from PBMCs. The origin of the receptors is a human donor with aplastic anemia. The CDR3 runs from the conserved cysteine through the conserved F or W. Rows give clone size only sometimes, using once, few, many, or a class for an expanded clone.

CDR3aa: CASSQAKVTQYF
v_gene: TRBV14
abundance: once

CDR3aa: CASSGGTAYEQYF
v_gene: TRBV11-1
abundance: few

CDR3aa: CASSAGSEQYF
v_gene: TRBV7-3
abundance: NA

CDR3aa: CASTSGAGETQYF
v_gene: TRBV2
abundance: NA

CDR3aa: CASSSGTIDGYTF
v_gene: TRBV2
abundance: NA

CDR3aa: CASSYSGVPYEQYF
v_gene: TRBV6-2/TRBV6-3
abundance: NA

CDR3aa: CASSRDMTTYEQYF
v_gene: TRBV7-3
abundance: once

CDR3aa: CASSLEGDPRSYEQYF
v_gene: TRBV7-2
abundance: NA

CDR3aa: CAISESRGNLYEQYF
v_gene: TRBV10-3
abundance: once

CDR3aa: CASSPRTGVGNTIYF
v_gene: TRBV7-9
abundance: NA

CDR3aa: CASIPGQGYEQYF
v_gene: TRBV6-1
abundance: NA

CDR3aa: CSASWQVNYGYTF
v_gene: TRBV20-1
abundance: NA

CDR3aa: CASSQEMRVAYYGYTF
v_gene: TRBV4-1
abundance: many

CDR3aa: CASSRTGIGTEAFF
v_gene: TRBV12-3/TRBV12-4
abundance: NA

CDR3aa: CASIGQGITDTQYF
v_gene: TRBV2
abundance: many

CDR3aa: CSARDGSGNFYEQYF
v_gene: TRBV20-1
abundance: NA

CDR3aa: CASSSAGGIDEQYF
v_gene: TRBV7-9
abundance: few

CDR3aa: CASTQGQGNDTQYF
v_gene: TRBV5-1
abundance: NA

CDR3aa: CASSLGSGVGYTF
v_gene: TRBV9
abundance: NA

CDR3aa: CATSEGWVNGGETQYF
v_gene: TRBV24-1
abundance: NA

CDR3aa: CASGGRAGGYEQYF
v_gene: TRBV6-1
abundance: NA

CDR3aa: CASSLGVPDYEQYF
v_gene: TRBV7-8
abundance: few

CDR3aa: CASQKLIEGGTYEQYF
v_gene: TRBV6-4
abundance: once

CDR3aa: CAISPRGGSFYEQYF
v_gene: TRBV10-3
abundance: few

CDR3aa: CATMIKGLAGEETQYF
v_gene: TRBV10-2
abundance: NA

CDR3aa: CASSQGGTGGDEQYF
v_gene: TRBV4-2
abundance: NA

CDR3aa: CASSQGPGVEGTEAFF
v_gene: TRBV4-1
abundance: NA

CDR3aa: CSARGERILDGYTF
v_gene: TRBV20-1
abundance: many

CDR3aa: CSASATHQPQHF
v_gene: TRBV20-1
abundance: NA

CDR3aa: CASSQAGLASEQYF
v_gene: TRBV4-1
abundance: few

CDR3aa: CASSSSGTGNGYTF
v_gene: TRBV7-9
abundance: few